Below are 6 T cell receptor beta chains sequenced from a single sample in a study of T cells after yellow fever vaccination. TCRdb used MiXCR to reprocess the 5' RACE reads, holding one entry per CDR3 protein. The sample has around 600,000 distinct CDR3 sequences, roughly an eighth seen once. The source material was PBMCs, sampled on the day of the yellow fever booster vaccination. These receptors were taken from a young man who received the YFV17D yellow fever vaccine.

This chain links TRBV20-1 with TRBJ2-7; 7 bases line up with TRBD2. V shed 5 bases, J shed 3 bases, and the junction held 10 bases outside the gene matches. CDR1 DFQATT and CDR2 SNEGSKA come from the germline V gene (reference sequence). The CDR3 runs to 14 residues. The CDR3 loop is CSAPSSGVIYEQYF. The CDR3 DNA reads TGCAGTGCTCCTTCTAGCGGCGTGATCTACGAGCAGTACTTC.

This clonotype occurred a few times. The chain couples TRBV7-3 to TRBJ2-4; D is unresolved. This CDR3 is built from 15 residues. Trimming stripped 0 bases from V and 8 bases from J, with 14 bases between. Germline V CDR1 and CDR2: SGHTA, FQGTGA. The CDR3 sequence: CASSLTGLVWDIQYF. CDR3 DNA sequence: TGTGCCAGCAGCTTAACAGGTTTGGTGTGGGACATTCAGTACTTC.

Only a few counts were recorded for this clonotype. The germline gene is not matched at one end of the junction; a read error may be the cause. The rearrangement links TRBV6-1 to TRBJ2-2; D gene uncertain. The CDR3 extends over 14 amino acids. Per the germline V gene, CDR1 is MNHNS and CDR2 is SASEGT. DNA for the CDR3: TGTGCCAGCAGCGAAGGCGGCCTCTTTGGGGAGCTGTTTTTT. Residues: CASSEGGLFGELFF.

Only a few counts were recorded for this clonotype. V and J are TRBV14 and TRBJ2-7, with TRBD1 as a possible D gene (5 bases). The V end lost 9 bases, the J end lost 2 bases, and 20 bases lay between the germline ends. The CDR3 runs 15 residues. Germline CDR1 reads SGHDN; CDR2 reads FVKESK. CDR3 residues: CARTPNNARAYEQYF. CDR3 nucleotides: TGTGCCAGGACGCCCAATAATGCCAGGGCCTACGAGCAGTACTTC.

The rearrangement links TRBV7-9 to TRBJ2-3, with D possibly being TRBD1 (6 bases). The germline V gene encodes CDR1 SEHNR and CDR2 FQNEAQ (reference sequence). Trimming removed 3 bases from V and 3 bases from J, with 13 bases in between. CDR3 length: 15 residues. The CDR3 DNA reads TGTGCCAGCAGCTTGGGTAGTGACAGGACAGATACGCAGTATTTT. Amino acids: CASSLGSDRTDTQYF.

This rearrangement joins TRBV12-3 or TRBV12-4 to TRBJ2-3; D gene uncertain. The V end was cut by 5 bases, the J end by 7 bases, with 19 bases between. The CDR3 extends over 15 amino acids. Here the CDR3 DNA reads TGTGCCAGCAGTCCCCGGCACGCCCTCTCAAATACGCAGTATTTT. Protein: CASSPRHALSNTQYF.